The 9 T cell receptor beta chains below come from one sample, sequenced in a study of blood T cell repertoires in COVID-19. The repertoire was sequenced with immunoSEQ multiplex PCR; TCRdb's copy has only in-frame clones and lacks some. The sample lists around 240,000 clones, 85% to 90% occurring once. Input material: PBMCs or T cells enriched from blood (not recorded which). The receptors were sampled from a man between 45 and 60 years old who had been exposed to COVID-19.

The chain employs TRBV4-2 and TRBJ1-5; a possible D gene is TRBD1 (5 bases). The CDR3 is 15 residues long. CDR1 is LGHNA, CDR2 YNFKEQ, per germline. Trimming took off 2 bases at V and 5 bases at J, with 13 bases between the two ends. The CDR3 nucleotides are TGTGCCAGCAGCCAAAGGTGGGGGGGAGATCAGCCCCAGCATTTT. Protein sequence: CASSQRWGGDQPQHF.

The rearrangement joins TRBV7-6 to TRBJ1-1; D gene unclear. From germline, CDR1 is SGHVS and CDR2 FNYEAQ. V lost 5 bases and J 2 bases, leaving 9 bases between the germline ends. This CDR3 has 13 amino acids. The CDR3 bases are TGTGCCAGCAGCCTAGATTCAAACACTGAAGCTTTCTTT. Protein product: CASSLDSNTEAFF.

This clone was picked up one time. The chain links TRBV19 to TRBJ1-4; the match to TRBD1 covers 8 bases. The CDR3 contains 15 residues. CDR1 is LNHDA, CDR2 SQIVND, per germline (reference sequence). J lost 3 bases, V lost 5 bases, and 5 bases had no gene match. Here the CDR3 DNA reads TGTGCCAGTAGTCCGCAGGACAGGGCTAATGAAAAACTGTTTTTT. Protein: CASSPQDRANEKLFF.

This rearrangement joins TRBV6-5 to TRBJ1-2; the match to TRBD1 covers 12 bases. The J segment lost 6 bases and the V segment lost 6 bases, leaving 8 bases of the junction unmatched. CDR3 length: 15 amino acids. Per the germline V gene, CDR1 is MNHEY and CDR2 is SVGAGI. CDR3 DNA: TGTGCCAGCAGACCCGTAGGGACAGGGGGCAATGGCTACACCTTC. As protein: CASRPVGTGGNGYTF.

This clone was observed once. The genes are TRBV19 and TRBJ1-3; 7 nucleotides line up with TRBD1. CDR3 length equals 15 residues. The trim removed 5 bases at V and 0 bases at J, leaving 4 bases unmatched. Germline assignment: CDR1 LNHDA and CDR2 SQIVND (reference sequence). The CDR3 here is CASSPTGRSGNTIYF. CDR3 DNA: TGTGCCAGTAGTCCGACAGGGCGCTCTGGAAACACCATATATTTT.

The V and J genes are TRBV19 and TRBJ1-2; 7 bases are a match to TRBD1. After removal of 3 bases from V and 4 bases from J, the junction contained 5 bases not matched to a gene. Germline V gene lookup returns CDR1 LNHDA and CDR2 SQIVND (reference sequence). This CDR3 region has 14 residues. The CDR3 loop reads CASSMVTGFYGYTF. DNA of the CDR3: TGTGCCAGTAGTATGGTGACAGGGTTCTATGGCTACACCTTC.

V is TRBV18 and J is TRBJ1-2; TRBD1 aligns across 8 bases. The germline gives CDR1 KGHSH, CDR2 LQKENI. This CDR3 contains 15 residues. J was trimmed by 8 bases and V by 2 bases; bases with no gene match: 10. The DNA for the CDR3 is TGTGCCAGCTCACCATTTACAGGGGGGCAAGAGGGCTACACCTTC. Protein product: CASSPFTGGQEGYTF.

The V call is TRBV11-1, the J call TRBJ2-1; 9 bases line up with TRBD2. This CDR3 spans 13 amino acids. With V trimmed by 1 base and J by 13 bases, 5 bases remained unmatched. Germline V CDR1 and CDR2: SGHAT, FQDESV (reference sequence). The CDR3 sequence is CASSLGRLADQFF. The CDR3 DNA is TGTGCCAGCAGCTTAGGGCGACTAGCGGACCAGTTCTTC.

The chain has TRBV5-1 and TRBJ2-5, with 7 bases fitting TRBD2. V lost 4 bases and J lost 5; bases outside the gene matches: 8. This CDR3 region has 14 residues. The germline V gene has CDR1 SGHRS and CDR2 YFSETQ. The CDR3 protein is CASSLAGVRETQYF. For the CDR3, the DNA is TGCGCCAGCAGCCTGGCGGGGGTTAGGGAGACCCAGTACTTC.